The clone carrying this T cell receptor beta chain showed up many times. This entry belongs to a study of T cell clonality in common variable immunodeficiency. Each donor provided about 5 to 9 ml of heparinized whole blood. Only in-frame clones appear in the TCRdb table, and some are missing; sequencing was by immunoSEQ multiplex PCR. Altogether some 28,000 clones were found in the sample, and no singletons occur. The receptor comes from a person aged 18 to 70 in good health. The material sequenced was peripheral blood mononuclear cells.

This CDR3 is CSADGTTNEQFF. CDR3 DNA, as far as it was read: TGCAGTGCTGACGGGACAACGAATGAG. V gene TRBV20-1 combines with J gene TRBJ2-1; a possible D gene is TRBD1 (6 bases). The read falls 3 residues short of the CDR3 end, and the missing part is taken from the germline J gene. The CDR3 has 12 amino acids. Germline values: CDR1 DFQATT, CDR2 SNEGSKA (reference sequence). V was trimmed by 5 bases and J by 7 bases, leaving 12 bases between them.